This entry is about one TCR beta chain. This table comes from immunoSEQ multiplex PCR, and its TCRdb copy is limited to in-frame clones, with some not included. The table lists about 110,000 clones, under 90% of them singletons. This sample stems from a study of radiotherapy plus CTLA-4 blockade in lung cancer. Across the study: Objective response was observed in more than 15% of patients, and disease control in just over 30%.

The receptor's source is a human donor with non-small cell lung cancer that progressed on radiotherapy plus ipilimumab. Some clones in this sample may be carry-over from other donors' samples. The specimen was peripheral blood, collected from a patient treated with radiotherapy plus ipilimumab.

The CDR3 DNA follows: TGTGCCAGCAGCGCCGGGACAGGGGTTAGCAATCAGCCCCAGCATTTT. Translated, it gives CASSAGTGVSNQPQHF. The chain carries TRBV27 and TRBJ1-5, with TRBD1 identical over 10 bases. Trimming took 6 bases from V and 0 from J; bases not matched to a gene: 5. Germline assignment: CDR1 MNHEY and CDR2 SMNVEV (reference sequence). The CDR3 has 16 amino acids.